The rows below give T cell receptor beta chains drawn from one sample of a study of metastatic and nonmetastatic thyroid tumors. Using MiXCR, TCRdb re-called clones from the PCR reads. Here the sample spans more than 20,000 clones, around 18% being singletons. Sequencing was carried out using adjacent normal tissue. These receptors were taken from a male donor with papillary thyroid cancer or a benign thyroid nodule (not recorded which). Some clones in this sample may be carry-over from other donors' samples. The CDR3 runs from the conserved cysteine through the conserved F or W. The order of the fields is clone size, V gene, D gene, J gene, CDR3 DNA, CDR3 protein. A D gene is named only where the DNA matches it firmly. For some rows the clone size is stated as once, few or many, or as a class when expanded; others skip it.

-,TRBV9,-,TRBJ2-2,TGTGCCGGCAGCTCCGGACAGCAAACAGGGGAGCTGTTTTTT,CAGSSGQQTGELFF
-,TRBV30,TRBD1,TRBJ1-5,TGTGCCTGGTTCGGGACAGTCGGACCTCGGGGGGATCAGCCCCAGCATTTT,CAWFGTVGPRGDQPQHF
many,TRBV19,TRBD2,TRBJ2-1,TGTGCCAGTAGTTCCAAGCGGGGGGGATACAATGAGCAGTTCTTC,CASSSKRGGYNEQFF
many,TRBV7-3,-,TRBJ2-3,TGTGCCAGCAGCTTAATTGGTGGGAGTGGGTCAGATACGCAGTATTTT,CASSLIGGSGSDTQYF
many,TRBV3-1,-,TRBJ1-2,TGTGCCAGCCAACTACAGGGAGGGAACTATGGCTACACCTTC,CASQLQGGNYGYTF
-,TRBV7-2,TRBD1,TRBJ2-7,TGTGCCAGCAGCCGCGGACAGGGGGCGGCGTACGAGCAGTACTTC,CASSRGQGAAYEQYF
many,TRBV20-1,TRBD1,TRBJ2-7,TGCAGTGCTAGTGAGAATGGACAGGGGTACTTC,CSASENGQGYF
-,TRBV7-2,-,TRBJ2-7,TGTGCCAGCAGTTTAACATGGGGCAGTGGGTACGAGCAGTACTTC,CASSLTWGSGYEQYF
many,TRBV4-3,TRBD1,TRBJ1-2,TGCGCCAGCAGCCAGGATAAAGGGGGCGCCTACTATGGCTACACCTTC,CASSQDKGGAYYGYTF
few,TRBV11-2,-,TRBJ1-1,TGTGCCAGCAGCTCCGGGGATCCGAACACTGAAGCTTTCTTT,CASSSGDPNTEAFF
many,TRBV7-8,TRBD1,TRBJ1-5,TGTGCCAGCAGCTTAGGCGGCGGGACAGGGGGCTTTATCAATCAGCCCCAGCATTTT,CASSLGGGTGGFINQPQHF
medium-sized,TRBV2,-,TRBJ2-1,TGTGCCAGCCGGGCAGGGAATGAGCAGTTCTTC,CASRAGNEQFF
many,TRBV11-2,-,TRBJ2-5,TGTGCCAGCAGCTTACGGGGTTCCCTTGAAGAGACCCAGTACTTC,CASSLRGSLEETQYF
medium-sized,TRBV5-1,-,TRBJ1-1,TGCGCCAGCAGCTTAGGGTGGCAGAGCGCAGGAGTTAACACTGAAGCTTTCTTT,CASSLGWQSAGVNTEAFF
many,TRBV19,TRBD1,TRBJ1-2,TGTGCCAGTAGTATCTGGGGCAGGGGACAGGACGGCTACACCTTC,CASSIWGRGQDGYTF
-,TRBV6-1,-,TRBJ2-7,TGTGCCAGCTGTCCTGGAGGTGGGGTAGCTACTCGGGAGCAGTACTTC,CASCPGGGVATREQYF
many,TRBV7-2,-,TRBJ2-3,TGTGCCAGCAGCCGTGAGATCGCAGATACGCAGTATTTT,CASSREIADTQYF
medium-sized,TRBV12-3/TRBV12-4,-,TRBJ2-1,TGTGCCAGCAGTTCCCCCCCTGAGCAGTTCTTC,CASSSPPEQFF
many,TRBV3-1,-,TRBJ1-5,TGTGCCAGCAGCCCACAGGGCCAGCCCCAGCATTTT,CASSPQGQPQHF
few,TRBV6-1,-,TRBJ1-3,TGTGCCAGCAGCCCCCCGAGCTCTGGAAACACCATATACTTT,CASSPPSSGNTIYF
-,TRBV7-8,TRBD2,TRBJ2-7,TGTGCCAGCAGCTTAGCGCTATCACTAGCGGGGGGCGGTGGGGAGCAGTACTTC,CASSLALSLAGGGGEQYF
-,TRBV5-6,-,TRBJ2-3,TGTGCCAGCATCTTGGTTGTATGGGGAGACGATACTCAGTATTTT,CASILVVWGDDTQYF
medium-sized,TRBV6-2/TRBV6-3,-,TRBJ1-1,TGTGCCAGCAGTTGGAGCGTGAACACTGAAGCTTTCTTT,CASSWSVNTEAFF
many,TRBV11-1,-,TRBJ2-2,TGTGCCAGCAGCGCGCCTCGGGACTTTGCGGTTCCGACCGGGGAGCTGTTTTTT,CASSAPRDFAVPTGELFF
-,TRBV20-1,TRBD1,TRBJ2-2,TGCGGTGCTAGACAGGGCACCGGGGAGCTGTTTTTT,CGARQGTGELFF
many,TRBV6-2/TRBV6-3,-,TRBJ1-4,TGTGCCAGCAGTAAACAAGGGACTCAGAATGAAAAACTGTTTTTT,CASSKQGTQNEKLFF
medium-sized,TRBV2,-,TRBJ2-1,TGTGCCAGCAGTAGCGGTCCCTACAATGAGCAGTTCTTC,CASSSGPYNEQFF
many,TRBV7-8,TRBD1,TRBJ1-4,TGTGCCAGCAGCGCCCGGACAGGGTCAAATGAAAAACTGTTTTTT,CASSARTGSNEKLFF
many,TRBV11-2,-,TRBJ2-3,TGTGCCAGCAGCTTTCGACAGCCAAGCACAGATACGCAGTATTTT,CASSFRQPSTDTQYF
-,TRBV28,-,TRBJ1-5,TGTGCCAGCATTTTTAAACTTGACGGGGGTAACAATCAGCCCCAGCATTTT,CASIFKLDGGNNQPQHF
few,TRBV15,TRBD1,TRBJ2-7,TGTGCCACCAGAAGGGACAGGATTAACTACAAGCAGTGCTTC,CATRRDRINYKQCF
many,TRBV12-3/TRBV12-4,-,TRBJ1-1,TGTGCCAGCAGTTTAAGGACATCAGGAGGGGGGAACACTGAAGCTTTCTTT,CASSLRTSGGGNTEAFF
many,TRBV3-1,TRBD1,TRBJ1-1,TGTGCCAGCAGCCAATACCAGGGGGCGTCTGAAGCTTTCTTT,CASSQYQGASEAFF
many,TRBV27,-,TRBJ2-2,TGTGCCAGCAGTTTTCCAGGGCGGGAGCTGTTTTTT,CASSFPGRELFF
many,TRBV30,TRBD2,TRBJ2-1,TGTGCCTGGAGTGTACTATCGGGGGGATCCTACAATGAGCAGTTCTTC,CAWSVLSGGSYNEQFF
many,TRBV18,-,TRBJ2-5,TGTGCCAGCTCACGATCTGGGGGTTCAGAGACCCAGTACTTC,CASSRSGGSETQYF
many,TRBV20-1,-,TRBJ2-2,TGCAGTGCTAGGGTGGTAGCGGTGGGGACCGGGGAGCTGTTTTTT,CSARVVAVGTGELFF
-,TRBV5-4,TRBD2,TRBJ2-1,TGTGCCAGCAGCTTGGGGCTAGCGGGGGGGATGGAGAATGAGCAGTTCTTC,CASSLGLAGGMENEQFF
many,TRBV30,-,TRBJ1-4,TGTGCTGGGACACAGGGTTTTTCAGCTAATGAAAAACTGTTTTTT,CAGTQGFSANEKLFF